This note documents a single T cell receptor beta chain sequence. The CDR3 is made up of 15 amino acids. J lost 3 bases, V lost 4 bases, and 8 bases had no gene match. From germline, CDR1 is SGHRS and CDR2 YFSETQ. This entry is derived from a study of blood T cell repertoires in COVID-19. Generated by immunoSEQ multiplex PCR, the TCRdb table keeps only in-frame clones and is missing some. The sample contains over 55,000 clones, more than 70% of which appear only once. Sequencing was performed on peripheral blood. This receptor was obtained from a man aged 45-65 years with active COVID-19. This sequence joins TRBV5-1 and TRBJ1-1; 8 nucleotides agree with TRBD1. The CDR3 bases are TGCGCCAGCAGCCAACAGGGGGTCGTGGACACTGAAGCTTTCTTT. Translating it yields CASSQQGVVDTEAFF.